This T cell receptor beta chain was sequenced for a study of cytomegalovirus exposure and HLA in healthy donors. Whole-study context: A previous analysis identified approximately 120 million unique TCR beta sequences derived from roughly 180 million T cells.

The PCR made use of 60 Vbeta and 13 Jbeta primers. Sequencing was performed with immunoSEQ multiplex PCR; in TCRdb, only in-frame clones are kept and a portion is missing. The ten top clones account for roughly 1.7%, within a sample of around 140,000 clones. This CDR3 is built from 16 residues. The V and J ends lost 4 bases and 5 bases respectively, with 18 bases between them. Germline V gives CDR1 LGHNT, CDR2 FRNRAP. As for this clone: Its target is unknown.

Study-wide results and caveats: No immune exposure information besides CMV serostatus was available. Later analysis showed most CMV-associated TCR beta chains appearing HLA-restricted. The study recorded 164 TCR beta chains that were cytomegalovirus-associated.

This clonotype was obtained from a woman aged 40 to 50 in good health and CMV-seropositive. Sequenced: PBMCs. The chain couples TRBV12-5 to TRBJ2-1; D might be TRBD2 (6 bases). The CDR3 sequence is CASGSDRLVRHNEQFF. The CDR3 region has the DNA TGTGCTAGTGGTTCCGACAGACTAGTCAGACACAATGAGCAGTTCTTC.